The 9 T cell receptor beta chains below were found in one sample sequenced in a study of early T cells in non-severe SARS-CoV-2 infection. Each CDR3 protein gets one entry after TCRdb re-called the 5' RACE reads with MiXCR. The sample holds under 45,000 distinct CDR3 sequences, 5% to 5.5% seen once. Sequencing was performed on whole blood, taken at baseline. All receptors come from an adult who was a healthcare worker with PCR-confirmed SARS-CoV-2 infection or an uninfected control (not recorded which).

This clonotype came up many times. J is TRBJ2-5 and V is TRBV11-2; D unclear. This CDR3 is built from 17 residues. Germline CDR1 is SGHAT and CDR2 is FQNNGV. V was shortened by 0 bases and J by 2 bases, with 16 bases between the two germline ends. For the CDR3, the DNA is TGTGCCAGCAGCTTAGATCTTGGACCCCGACCACAAGAGACCCAGTACTTC. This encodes CASSLDLGPRPQETQYF.

DNA for the CDR3: TGTGCCAGCAGCCCACGAGGGGGCGGGGTGCTCAGTGGCTACACCTTC. Translation: CASSPRGGGVLSGYTF. J is TRBJ1-2 and V is TRBV7-2, with 7 bases that match TRBD1. Germline CDR1 and CDR2: SGHTA and FQGNSA. This CDR3 is 16 amino acids long. V lost 5 bases, J lost 7 bases, and 16 bases stayed unmatched.

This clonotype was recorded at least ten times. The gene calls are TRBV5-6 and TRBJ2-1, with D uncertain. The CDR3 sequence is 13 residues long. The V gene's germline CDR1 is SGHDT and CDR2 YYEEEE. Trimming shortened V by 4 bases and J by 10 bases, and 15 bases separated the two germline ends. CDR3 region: CASSPPGPGEQFF. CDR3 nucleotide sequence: TGTGCCAGCAGCCCCCCTGGGCCCGGGGAGCAGTTCTTC.

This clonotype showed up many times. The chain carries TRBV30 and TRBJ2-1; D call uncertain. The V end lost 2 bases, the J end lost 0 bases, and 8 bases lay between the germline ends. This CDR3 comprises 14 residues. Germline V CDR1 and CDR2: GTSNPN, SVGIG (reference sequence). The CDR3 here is CAWSRTDSYNEQFF. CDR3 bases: TGTGCCTGGAGTCGGACGGACTCCTACAATGAGCAGTTCTTC.

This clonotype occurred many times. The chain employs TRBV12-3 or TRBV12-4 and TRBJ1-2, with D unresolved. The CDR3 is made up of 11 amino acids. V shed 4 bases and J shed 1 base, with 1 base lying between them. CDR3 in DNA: TGTGCCAGCAGTTATAACTATGGCTACACCTTC. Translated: CASSYNYGYTF.

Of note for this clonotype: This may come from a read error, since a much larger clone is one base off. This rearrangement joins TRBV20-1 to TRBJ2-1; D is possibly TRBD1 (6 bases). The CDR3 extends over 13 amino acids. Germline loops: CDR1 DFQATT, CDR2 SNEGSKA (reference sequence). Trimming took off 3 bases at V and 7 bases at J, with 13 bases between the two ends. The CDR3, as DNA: TGCAGTGCTAGGTGGGACAAGACAAATGAGCAGTTCTTC. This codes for CSARWDKTNEQFF.

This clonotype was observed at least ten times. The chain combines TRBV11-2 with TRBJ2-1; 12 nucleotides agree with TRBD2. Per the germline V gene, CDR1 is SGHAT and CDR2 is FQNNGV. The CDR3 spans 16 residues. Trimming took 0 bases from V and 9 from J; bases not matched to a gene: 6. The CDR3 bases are TGTGCCAGCAGCTTAGACCGACTAGCGGGAGTAGGTGAGCAGTTCTTC. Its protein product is CASSLDRLAGVGEQFF.

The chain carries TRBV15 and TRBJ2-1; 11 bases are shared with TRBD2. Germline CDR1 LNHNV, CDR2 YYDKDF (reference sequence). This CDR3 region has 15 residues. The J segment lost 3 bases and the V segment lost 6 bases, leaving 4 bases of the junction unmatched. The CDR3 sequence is CATSPGLAVYNEQFF. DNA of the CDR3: TGTGCCACCAGTCCGGGACTAGCGGTCTACAATGAGCAGTTCTTC. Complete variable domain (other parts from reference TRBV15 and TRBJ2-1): DAMVIQNPRYQVTQFGKPVTLSCSQTLNHNVMYWYQQKSSQAPKLLFHYYDKDFNNEADTPDNFQSRRPNTSFCFLDIRSPGLGDTAMYLCATSPGLAVYNEQFFGPGTRLTVL.

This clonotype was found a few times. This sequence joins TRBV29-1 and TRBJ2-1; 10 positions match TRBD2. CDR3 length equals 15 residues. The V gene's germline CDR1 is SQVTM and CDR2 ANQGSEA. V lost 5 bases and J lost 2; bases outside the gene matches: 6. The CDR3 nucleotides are TGCAGCGTTCGGGCTAGCGGGAGCACCTACAATGAGCAGTTCTTC. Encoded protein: CSVRASGSTYNEQFF.